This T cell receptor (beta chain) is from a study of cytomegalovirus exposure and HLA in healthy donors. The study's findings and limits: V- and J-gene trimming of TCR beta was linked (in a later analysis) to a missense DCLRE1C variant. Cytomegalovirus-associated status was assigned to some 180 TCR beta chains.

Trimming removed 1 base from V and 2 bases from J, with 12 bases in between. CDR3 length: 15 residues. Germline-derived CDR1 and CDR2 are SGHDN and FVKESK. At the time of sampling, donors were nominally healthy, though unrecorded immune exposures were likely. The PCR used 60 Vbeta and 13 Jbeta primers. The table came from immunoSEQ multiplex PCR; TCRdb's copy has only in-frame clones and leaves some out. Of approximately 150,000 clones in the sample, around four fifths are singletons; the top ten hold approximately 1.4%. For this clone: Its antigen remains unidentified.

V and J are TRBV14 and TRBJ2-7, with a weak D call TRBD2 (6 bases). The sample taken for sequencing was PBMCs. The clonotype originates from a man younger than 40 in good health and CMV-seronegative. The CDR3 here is CASSQGRGYTYEQYF. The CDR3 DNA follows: TGTGCCAGCAGCCAAGGGAGGGGTTATACCTACGAGCAGTACTTC.